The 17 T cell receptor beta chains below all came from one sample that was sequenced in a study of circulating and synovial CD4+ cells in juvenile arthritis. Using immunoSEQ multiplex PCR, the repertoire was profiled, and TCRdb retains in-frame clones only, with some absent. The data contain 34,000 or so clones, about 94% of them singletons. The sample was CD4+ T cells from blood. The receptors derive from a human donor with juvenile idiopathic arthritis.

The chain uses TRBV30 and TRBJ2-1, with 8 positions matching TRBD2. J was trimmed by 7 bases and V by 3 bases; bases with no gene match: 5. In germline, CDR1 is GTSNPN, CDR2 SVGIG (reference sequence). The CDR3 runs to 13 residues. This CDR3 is CAWSSGGANEQFF. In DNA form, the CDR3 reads TGTGCCTGGAGCTCCGGGGGGGCAAATGAGCAGTTCTTC.

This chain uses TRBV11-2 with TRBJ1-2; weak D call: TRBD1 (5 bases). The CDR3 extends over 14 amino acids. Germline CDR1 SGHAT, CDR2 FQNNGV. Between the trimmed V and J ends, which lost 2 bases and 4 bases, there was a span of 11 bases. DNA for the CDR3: TGTGCCAGCAGCTTACCAGGGTACAGCTATGGCTACACCTTC. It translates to CASSLPGYSYGYTF. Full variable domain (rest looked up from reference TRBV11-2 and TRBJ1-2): EAGVAQSPRYKIIEKRQSVAFWCNPISGHATLYWYQQILGQGPKLLIQFQNNGVVDDSQLPKDRFSAERLKGVDSTLKIQPAKLEDSAVYLCASSLPGYSYGYTFGSGTRLTVV.

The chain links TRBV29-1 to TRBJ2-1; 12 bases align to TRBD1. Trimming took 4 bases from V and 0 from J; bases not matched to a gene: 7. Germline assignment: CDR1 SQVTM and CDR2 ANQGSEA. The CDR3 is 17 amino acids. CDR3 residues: CSVVGTGGPSSYNEQFF. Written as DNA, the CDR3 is TGCAGCGTTGTGGGGACAGGGGGCCCCAGCTCCTACAATGAGCAGTTCTTC.

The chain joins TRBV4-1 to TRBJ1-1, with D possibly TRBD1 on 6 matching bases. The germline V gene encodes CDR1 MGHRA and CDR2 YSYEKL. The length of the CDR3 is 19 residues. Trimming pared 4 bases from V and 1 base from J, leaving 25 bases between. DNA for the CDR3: TGCGCCAGCAGCCCCCCCAGGGGCGTTTACCCCTTTGGGAACACTGAAGCTTTCTTT. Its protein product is CASSPPRGVYPFGNTEAFF.

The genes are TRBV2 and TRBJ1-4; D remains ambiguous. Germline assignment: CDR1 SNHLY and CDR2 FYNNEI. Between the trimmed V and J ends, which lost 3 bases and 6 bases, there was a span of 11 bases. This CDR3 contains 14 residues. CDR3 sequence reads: CASSDRRTDEKLFF. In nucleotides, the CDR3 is TGTGCCAGCAGTGACCGGAGGACGGATGAAAAACTGTTTTTT. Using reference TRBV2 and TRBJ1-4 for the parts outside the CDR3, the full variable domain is EPEVTQTPSHQVTQMGQEVILRCVPISNHLYFYWYRQILGQKVEFLVSFYNNEISEKSEIFDDQFSVERPDGSNFTLKIRSTKLEDSAMYFCASSDRRTDEKLFFGSGTQLSVL.

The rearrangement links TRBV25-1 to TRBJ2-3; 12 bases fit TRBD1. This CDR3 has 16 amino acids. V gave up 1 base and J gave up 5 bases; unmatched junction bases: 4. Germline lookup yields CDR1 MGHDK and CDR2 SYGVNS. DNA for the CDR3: TGTGCCAGCAGTGAATGGGACAGGGGGCTGGGAGATACGCAGTATTTT. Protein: CASSEWDRGLGDTQYF.

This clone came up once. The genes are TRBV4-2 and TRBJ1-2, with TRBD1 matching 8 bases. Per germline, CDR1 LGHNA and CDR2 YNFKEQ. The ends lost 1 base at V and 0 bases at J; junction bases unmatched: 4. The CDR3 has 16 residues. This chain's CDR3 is CASSQGDRFANYGYTF. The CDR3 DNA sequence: TGTGCCAGCAGCCAAGGGGACAGGTTTGCTAACTATGGCTACACCTTC.

Here the CDR3 reads CASSPRGGTETQYF. CDR3 DNA sequence: TGTGCCAGCAGTCCACGGGGGGGCACAGAGACCCAGTACTTC. The V gene is TRBV7-3, the J gene TRBJ2-5; 8 bases align to TRBD2. J gave up 4 bases and V 6 bases, and 7 bases lay outside the gene matches. This CDR3 has 14 residues. CDR1 is SGHTA and CDR2 is FQGTGA in the germline V gene.

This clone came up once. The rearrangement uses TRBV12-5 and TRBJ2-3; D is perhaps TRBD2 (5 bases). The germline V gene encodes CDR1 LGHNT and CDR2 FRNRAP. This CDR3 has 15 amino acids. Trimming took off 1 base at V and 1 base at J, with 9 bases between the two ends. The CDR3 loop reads CASGLGRMGTDTQYF. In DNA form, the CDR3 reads TGTGCTAGTGGTTTGGGGAGGATGGGCACAGATACGCAGTATTTT.

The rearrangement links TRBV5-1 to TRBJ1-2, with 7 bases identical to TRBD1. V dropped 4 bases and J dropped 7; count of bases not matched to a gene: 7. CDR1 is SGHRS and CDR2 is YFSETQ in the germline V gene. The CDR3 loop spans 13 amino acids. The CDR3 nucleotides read TGCGCCAGCAGCCCAAGGGGGCATCGTGGCTACACCTTC. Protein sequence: CASSPRGHRGYTF.

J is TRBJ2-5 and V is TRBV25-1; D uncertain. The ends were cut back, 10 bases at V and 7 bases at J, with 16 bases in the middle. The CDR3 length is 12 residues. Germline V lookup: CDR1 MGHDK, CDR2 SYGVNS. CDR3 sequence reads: CATEVAETTQYF. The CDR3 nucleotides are TGTGCCACCGAGGTCGCGGAGACGACCCAGTACTTC.

The CDR3, as DNA: TGTGCCAGCAGTGAGAGCGGTTTATTGACGAATGAGCAGTTCTTC. Protein sequence: CASSESGLLTNEQFF. V is TRBV2 and J is TRBJ2-1, with D possibly being TRBD2 (5 bases). CDR1 is SNHLY, CDR2 FYNNEI, per germline. The CDR3 is 15 residues long. Trimming removed 3 bases from V and 7 bases from J, with 16 bases in between.

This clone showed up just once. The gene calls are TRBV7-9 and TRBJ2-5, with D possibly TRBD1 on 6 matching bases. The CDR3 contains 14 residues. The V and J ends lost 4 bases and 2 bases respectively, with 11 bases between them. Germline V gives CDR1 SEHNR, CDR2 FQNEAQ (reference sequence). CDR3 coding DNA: TGTGCCAGCAGCTCCCGACAGGATCAAGAGACCCAGTACTTC. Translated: CASSSRQDQETQYF.

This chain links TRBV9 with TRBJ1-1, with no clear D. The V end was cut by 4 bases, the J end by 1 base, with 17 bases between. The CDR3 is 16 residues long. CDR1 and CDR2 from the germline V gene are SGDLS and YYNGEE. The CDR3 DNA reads TGTGCCAGCAGCAGTTTGGGCCGGCGGGGGAACACTGAAGCTTTCTTT. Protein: CASSSLGRRGNTEAFF.

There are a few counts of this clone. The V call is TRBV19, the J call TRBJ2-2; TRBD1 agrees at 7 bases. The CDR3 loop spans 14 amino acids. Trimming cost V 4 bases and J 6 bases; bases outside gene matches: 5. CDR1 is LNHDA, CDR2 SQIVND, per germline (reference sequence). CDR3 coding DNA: TGTGCCAGTAGTACCGTGACAGGGTCCGGGGAGCTGTTTTTT. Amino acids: CASSTVTGSGELFF.

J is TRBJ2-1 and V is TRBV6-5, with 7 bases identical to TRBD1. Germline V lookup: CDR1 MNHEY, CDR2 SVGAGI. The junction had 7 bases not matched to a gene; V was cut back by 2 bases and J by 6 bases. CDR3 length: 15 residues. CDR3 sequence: CASSYAGQAGNEQFF. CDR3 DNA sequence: TGTGCCAGCAGTTACGCCGGACAGGCTGGCAATGAGCAGTTCTTC.

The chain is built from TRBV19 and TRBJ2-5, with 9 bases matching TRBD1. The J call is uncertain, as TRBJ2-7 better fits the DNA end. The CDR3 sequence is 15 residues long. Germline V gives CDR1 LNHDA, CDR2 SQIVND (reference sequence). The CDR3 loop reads CASSTPGQGGYEQYF. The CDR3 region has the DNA TGTGCCAGTAGTACTCCGGGACAGGGCGGCTACGAGCAGTACTTC.